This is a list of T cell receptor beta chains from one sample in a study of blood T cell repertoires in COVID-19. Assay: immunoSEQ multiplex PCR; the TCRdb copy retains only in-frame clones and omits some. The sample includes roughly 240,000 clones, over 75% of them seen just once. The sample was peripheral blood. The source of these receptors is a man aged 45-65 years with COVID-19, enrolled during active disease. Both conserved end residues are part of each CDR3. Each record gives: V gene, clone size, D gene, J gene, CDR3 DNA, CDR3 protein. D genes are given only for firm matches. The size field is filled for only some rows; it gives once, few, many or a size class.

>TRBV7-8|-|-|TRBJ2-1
TGTGCCAGCAGCCGACAGAATGAGCAGTTCTTC
CASSRQNEQFF
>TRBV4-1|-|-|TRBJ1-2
TGCGCCAGCAGCCAAGGGGCGCAGACTAACTATGGCTACACCTTC
CASSQGAQTNYGYTF
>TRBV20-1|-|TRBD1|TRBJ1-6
TGCAGTGCTAGTGTTTCTGTGGGACAGTATAATTCACCCCTCCACTTT
CSASVSVGQYNSPLHF
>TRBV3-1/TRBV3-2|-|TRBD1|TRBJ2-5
TGTGCCAGCAGCCAAGATTGGGGACAGCAAGAGACCCAGTACTTC
CASSQDWGQQETQYF
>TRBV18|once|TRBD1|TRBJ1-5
TGTGCCAGCTCATCCGACAGGGGCAATCAGCCCCAGCATTTT
CASSSDRGNQPQHF
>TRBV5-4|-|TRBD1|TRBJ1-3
TGTGCCAGCAGAACCGGGACAGGGGGCGGAAACACCATATATTTT
CASRTGTGGGNTIYF
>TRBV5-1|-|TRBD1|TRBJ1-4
TGCGCCAGCAGCTGGAGGACAGGGTTGGGGGAAAAACTGTTTTTT
CASSWRTGLGEKLFF
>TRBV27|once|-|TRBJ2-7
TGTGCCAGCAGTATGTACGGGACAAGGGGCCCCCTAGACGAGCAGTACTTC
CASSMYGTRGPLDEQYF
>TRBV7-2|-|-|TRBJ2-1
TGTGCCAGCAGCATCGCAGGCCTCGGATACAATGAGCAGTTCTTC
CASSIAGLGYNEQFF
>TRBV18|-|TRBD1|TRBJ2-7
TGTGCCAGCTCTCGGGACAGGGTTGAGCAGTACTTC
CASSRDRVEQYF
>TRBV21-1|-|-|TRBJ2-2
TGTGCCAGCAGCAAAGTCAGCACCGGGGAGCTGTTTTTT
CASSKVSTGELFF
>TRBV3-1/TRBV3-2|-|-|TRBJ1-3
TGTGCCAGCAGTCGGGGTGACTCTGGAAACACCATATATTTT
CASSRGDSGNTIYF
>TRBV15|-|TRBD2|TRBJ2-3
TGTGCCACCAGCATCTATAGCGGGGGGGCAGATACGCAGTATTTT
CATSIYSGGADTQYF
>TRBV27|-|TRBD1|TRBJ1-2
TGTGCCAGCAGCACCGGGACAGGGCCCGGCTACACCTTC
CASSTGTGPGYTF
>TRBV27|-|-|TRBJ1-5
TGTGCCAGCAGTCCTAGACAGGGCAATCAGCCCCAGCATTTT
CASSPRQGNQPQHF
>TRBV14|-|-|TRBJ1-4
TGTGCCAGCATATCTCAGGAAAAACTGTTTTTT
CASISQEKLFF
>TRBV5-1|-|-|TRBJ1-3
TGCGCCAGCAGCTTGGAGGTGATAGGGGGCTCTGGAAACACCATATATTTT
CASSLEVIGGSGNTIYF
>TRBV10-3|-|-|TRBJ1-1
TGTGCCAAACGGGACAAGTTGAACACTGAAGCTTTCTTT
CAKRDKLNTEAFF